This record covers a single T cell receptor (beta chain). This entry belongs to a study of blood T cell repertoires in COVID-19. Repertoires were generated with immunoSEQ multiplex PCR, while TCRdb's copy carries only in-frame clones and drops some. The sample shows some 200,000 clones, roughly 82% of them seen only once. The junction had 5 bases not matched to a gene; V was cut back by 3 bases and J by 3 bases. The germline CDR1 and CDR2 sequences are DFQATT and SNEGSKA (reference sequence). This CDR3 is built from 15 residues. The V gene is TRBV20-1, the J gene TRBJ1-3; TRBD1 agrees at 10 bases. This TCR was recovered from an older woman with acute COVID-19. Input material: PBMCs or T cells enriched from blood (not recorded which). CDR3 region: CSASQTGGNGNTIYF. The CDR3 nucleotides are TGCAGTGCTAGTCAGACAGGGGGCAATGGAAACACCATATATTTT.